This T cell receptor (beta chain) emerged from a study of identical twins. Study outcomes and limitations: Carriage of fewer insertions was seen in abundant cord blood beta clonotypes, whereas memory repertoires showed none.

On this clonotype itself: Its antigen remains unidentified.

There were only healthy Caucasians among the donors. V shed 2 bases and J shed 1 base, with 11 bases lying between them. Germline CDR1 and CDR2: MNHNS and SASEGT. This CDR3 spans 16 amino acids. One entry per CDR3 protein results from TCRdb running MiXCR on the 5' RACE reads. This sample yields 200,000 to 300,000 distinct CDR3 sequences, of which roughly a tenth are seen a single time; less than 12% belongs to the top ten. The chain is built from TRBV6-1 and TRBJ1-4; D is unclear. The receptor was derived from a man in his forties or fifties in good health. Sequencing input: memory T cells sorted from blood. CDR3 in amino acids: CASSERPRRTNEKLFF. Written as DNA, the CDR3 is TGTGCCAGCAGTGAAAGGCCCCGGAGAACTAATGAAAAACTGTTTTTT.